This T cell receptor (beta chain) was obtained from a study of shared clonotypes between healthy human individuals. Germline V gene lookup returns CDR1 MNHNY and CDR2 SVGAGI (reference sequence). Trimming cost V 7 bases and J 5 bases; bases outside gene matches: 11. The CDR3 totals 16 residues. When replicate PCRs were run on sorted subsets, they used around 200 ng DNA, tens of thousands of T cell genomes. Repertoires were generated with immunoSEQ multiplex PCR, while TCRdb's copy carries only in-frame clones and drops some. The top ten hold 8% to 13% of the sample, which has approximately 330,000 clones, around 70% seen once.

The TCR originated in a man younger than 45 in good health. Sample: memory CD4+ T cells sorted from blood. Subset described: CD45RA-negative fraction. The chain joins TRBV6-6 to TRBJ2-5, with 12 nucleotides matching TRBD2. The CDR3 nucleotides read TGTGCCAGCATGACTAGCGGGAGTTTTACGTCGGAGACCCAGTACTTC. It yields the protein CASMTSGSFTSETQYF.